These T cell receptor beta chains were read from a single sample in a study of blood T cells in healthy people across ages. TCRdb re-analysed the 5' RACE reads in MiXCR, keeping a single row per CDR3 protein. The table includes about 750,000 distinct CDR3 sequences, about 53% detected once. The sequenced sample consisted of blood. The origin of the receptors is an elderly man in good health. Each CDR3 is given with its conserved first and last residue. A D gene is named only where the DNA matches it firmly. A row's size may be missing; if present it is once, few, many or a size class.

clone_size j_call v_call d_call cdr3_aa cdr3_nt
many TRBJ2-5 TRBV27 TRBD1 CASSYSPTGAATQYF TGTGCCAGCAGTTATTCCCCCACAGGGGCCGCGACCCAGTACTTC
- TRBJ2-1 TRBV12-3/TRBV12-4 TRBD2 CASRELAGNNEQFF TGTGCCAGCAGAGAACTAGCGGGTAACAATGAGCAGTTCTTC
few TRBJ2-7 TRBV20-1 - CSARDQRGGLEQYF TGCAGTGCTAGAGATCAGAGGGGGGGGCTCGAGCAGTACTTC
- TRBJ2-5 TRBV6-5 TRBD1 CASSSQQGEQYF TGTGCCAGCAGTTCCCAACAGGGGGAGCAGTACTTC
- TRBJ2-1 TRBV20-1 TRBD2 CSALRRIAGRRDEQFF TGCAGTGCTCTCCGGAGAATAGCGGGACGTCGGGATGAGCAGTTCTTC
- TRBJ2-7 TRBV7-2 - CASSRTGKGTYEQYF TGTGCCAGCAGCCGCACGGGAAAGGGGACCTACGAGCAGTACTTC
few TRBJ2-7 TRBV6-5 TRBD2 CASSYFGGAYEQYF TGTGCCAGCAGTTACTTCGGGGGGGCCTACGAGCAGTACTTC
- TRBJ2-7 TRBV9 TRBD1 CASSPGGLRYEQYF TGTGCCAGCAGCCCAGGGGGCCTACGCTACGAGCAGTACTTC
- TRBJ2-1 TRBV20-1 - CSAESSEGRSYNEQFF TGCAGTGCTGAATCTAGCGAGGGAAGATCCTACAATGAGCAGTTCTTC
once TRBJ1-1 TRBV6-5 - CASSYSNTLNTEAFF TGTGCCAGCAGTTACTCGAACACTCTGAACACTGAAGCTTTCTTT
many TRBJ1-2 TRBV3-1 - CASSLSTGYTF TGTGCCAGCAGCCTCTCTACTGGCTACACCTTC
- TRBJ2-4 TRBV12-3/TRBV12-4 - CASSLSGPRNIQYF TGTGCCAGCAGTTTATCGGGACCACGGAACATTCAGTACTTC
- TRBJ2-5 TRBV3-1 TRBD2 CASSQGKVAGPGGETQYF TGTGCCAGCAGCCAAGGAAAGGTGGCGGGACCGGGAGGTGAGACCCAGTACTTC
- TRBJ1-4 TRBV7-9 TRBD1 CASSLGQTGNEKLFF TGTGCCAGCAGCTTAGGCCAGACAGGGAATGAAAAACTGTTTTTT
once TRBJ2-5 TRBV19 - CASSMGVDEQYF TGTGCCAGTAGTATGGGAGTTGATGAGCAGTACTTC
- TRBJ2-7 TRBV27 TRBD1 CASSLSPGQGDEQYF TGTGCCAGCAGTTTATCCCCGGGACAGGGGGACGAGCAGTACTTC
- TRBJ2-1 TRBV24-1 TRBD2 CATSDFGTSGSGEQFF TGTGCCACCAGTGATTTTGGGACTAGCGGGAGTGGTGAGCAGTTCTTC
- TRBJ2-5 TRBV12-3/TRBV12-4 TRBD2 CASARTSGRAEETQYF TGTGCCAGCGCGCGGACTAGCGGGAGGGCCGAAGAGACCCAGTACTTC
few TRBJ2-3 TRBV7-2 - CASSLGGTPAVKHRYAYF TGTGCCAGCAGCTTAGGGGGGACACCAGCCGTAAAGCACAGATACGCGTATTTT
- TRBJ1-4 TRBV12-3/TRBV12-4 - CASSFSEKLFF TGTGCCAGCAGTTTCTCGGAAAAACTGTTTTTT
once TRBJ2-5 TRBV2 TRBD2 CASGPGLASSEQYF TGTGCCAGCGGGCCGGGACTAGCTTCCTCTGAGCAGTACTTC
- TRBJ2-1 TRBV12-3/TRBV12-4 - CASSWAVHEQFF TGTGCCAGCAGTTGGGCGGTACATGAGCAGTTCTTC
few TRBJ1-2 TRBV28 TRBD1 CATTTGGDGYTF TGTGCCACCACGACAGGGGGCGACGGCTACACCTTC
few TRBJ2-6 TRBV18 - CASSPTAGPLGVLTF TGTGCCAGCTCACCAACAGCAGGTCCTCTGGGAGTCCTGACTTTC
many TRBJ2-1 TRBV5-1 TRBD2 CASSLVLAGNEQFF TGCGCCAGCAGCTTGGTGCTAGCGGGCAATGAGCAGTTCTTC
- TRBJ2-6 TRBV7-9 TRBD1 CASTPGGAGANVLTF TGTGCCAGCACCCCAGGGGGCGCCGGGGCCAACGTCCTGACTTTC
- TRBJ2-7 TRBV6-5 - CASSYGWTAGQNEQYF TGTGCCAGCAGTTACGGATGGACGGCCGGGCAGAATGAGCAGTACTTC
- TRBJ2-7 TRBV28 TRBD2 CASKGTSGRAYREQYF TGTGCCAGCAAAGGGACTAGCGGGAGGGCCTATCGCGAGCAGTACTTC
- TRBJ1-2 TRBV20-1 TRBD1 CSGPGDRALANYGYTF TGCAGTGGCCCGGGGGACAGGGCTCTGGCTAACTATGGCTACACCTTC
- TRBJ2-4 TRBV3-1 TRBD2 CASSQAPSGMHIQYF TGTGCCAGCAGCCAAGCTCCTAGCGGGATGCACATTCAGTACTTC
- TRBJ2-5 TRBV7-6 - CASSGGRGQETQYF TGTGCCAGCAGCGGAGGGCGGGGTCAAGAGACCCAGTACTTC
- TRBJ2-5 TRBV4-1 TRBD1 CASSHGDRGRGAYNEQYF TGCGCCAGCAGCCATGGGGACAGGGGGCGAGGGGCCTACAATGAGCAGTACTTC
- TRBJ2-1 TRBV29-1 - CSVAIDTYNEQFF TGCAGCGTTGCTATTGACACCTACAATGAGCAGTTCTTC
- TRBJ2-5 TRBV2 - CASRSPNALETQYF TGTGCCAGCAGAAGCCCCAATGCCCTTGAGACCCAGTACTTC
- TRBJ2-5 TRBV3-1 - CASSPGPPIQYF TGTGCCAGCAGCCCAGGCCCCCCTATCCAGTACTTC
- TRBJ2-7 TRBV21-1 - CASSIHYEQYF TGTGCCAGCAGCATCCACTACGAGCAGTACTTC